These 27 T cell receptor beta chains originate from one sample sequenced in a study of vaccination effects on CD4 cells after COVID-19. These receptors' antigens are unknown. Sequencing in the ViraFEST assay came after antigen-specific CD4+ T cells had been expanded with viral peptide pools, which were used to stimulate PBMC. Upon completion of around eleven days in culture, CD4+ T cells were isolated. The vaccine recipients had no prior SARS-CoV-2 infection, with negative nucleocapsid antibodies. The protocol was immunoSEQ multiplex PCR, while the TCRdb copy is restricted to in-frame clones and leaves out a portion. Of 41,000 or so clones listed, over 75% are singletons. The sequences come from CD4+ T cells from PBMCs cultured with HCoV-NL63 spike peptides, collected before COVID-19 vaccination. These receptors came from a human donor who received a COVID-19 vaccine.

The chain is built from TRBV20-1 and TRBJ1-6; D gene ambiguous. Germline CDR1 is DFQATT and CDR2 is SNEGSKA (reference sequence). The CDR3 is 13 residues long. Trimming took 3 bases from V and 5 from J, leaving 8 bases between them. The CDR3 here is CSASYIDNSPLHF. CDR3 coding DNA: TGCAGTGCTAGTTACATTGATAATTCACCCCTCCACTTT.

V and J are TRBV6-2 or TRBV6-3 and TRBJ2-2, with 7 bases aligning to TRBD2. Germline loops: CDR1 MNHEY, CDR2 SVGEGT. This CDR3 has 17 residues. V shed 5 bases and J 3 bases; nucleotides not matched to a gene: 12. CDR3 DNA sequence: TGTGCCAGCAGTCGCCTCTCTAGCGGCTTGGACACCGGGGAGCTGTTTTTT. It translates to CASSRLSSGLDTGELFF.

The chain is built from TRBV28 and TRBJ1-2; D might be TRBD1 (5 bases). V dropped 3 bases and J dropped 7 bases, with 18 bases sitting between them. CDR3 length: 15 residues. Germline lookup yields CDR1 MDHEN and CDR2 SYDVKM. CDR3 sequence: CASSLGGVSGSGYTF. CDR3 in DNA: TGTGCCAGCAGTTTGGGGGGGGTCTCGGGCTCTGGCTACACCTTC.

The chain uses TRBV6-4 and TRBJ2-1; possibly TRBD2 for D (7 bases). CDR1 is MRHNA and CDR2 is SNTAGT in the germline V gene. The ends were cut back, 5 bases at V and 6 bases at J, with 17 bases in the middle. This CDR3 region has 15 residues. The CDR3 here is CASSKGEGGRNEQFF. The CDR3 DNA is TGTGCCAGCAGTAAAGGTGAGGGGGGGCGCAATGAGCAGTTCTTC.

This chain connects TRBV7-8 to TRBJ1-2; no definite D call. Germline CDR1 and CDR2: SGHVS and FQNEAQ. This CDR3 comprises 12 residues. Trimming stripped 2 bases from V and 9 bases from J, with 10 bases between. The CDR3 DNA is TGTGCCAGCAGCTTATCTTGGCAGAGCTACACCTTC. Residues: CASSLSWQSYTF.

This chain uses TRBV19 with TRBJ1-2; the D gene is possibly TRBD1 (6 bases). The CDR3 has 14 amino acids. CDR1 LNHDA and CDR2 SQIVND come from the germline V gene (reference sequence). Trimming took off 3 bases at V and 2 bases at J, with 10 bases between the two ends. CDR3 protein: CASSIEGVNYGYTF. Here the CDR3 DNA reads TGTGCCAGTAGTATCGAGGGGGTCAACTATGGCTACACCTTC.

The V call is TRBV5-1, the J call TRBJ2-2; 7 nucleotides align to TRBD1. This CDR3 region has 15 residues. J gave up 3 bases and V 4 bases, and 6 bases lay outside the gene matches. Germline V gives CDR1 SGHRS, CDR2 YFSETQ. CDR3 nucleotide sequence: TGCGCCAGCAGCGTGGGACAGCGAGACACCGGGGAGCTGTTTTTT. Translated: CASSVGQRDTGELFF.

The gene calls are TRBV6-6 and TRBJ2-5, with 7 bases aligning to TRBD1. Losses at the gene ends were 5 bases for V and 5 bases for J; bases not matched to a gene: 5. Germline-derived CDR1 and CDR2 are MNHNY and SVGAGI (reference sequence). The CDR3 totals 13 residues. The CDR3 is CASSGQGVETQYF. The CDR3 DNA reads TGTGCCAGCAGTGGGCAGGGGGTTGAGACCCAGTACTTC.

The J gene is TRBJ1-4, the V gene TRBV7-8; possible D gene TRBD1, 5 bases. This CDR3 spans 13 amino acids. Deletions cut 2 bases from V and 13 bases from J, with 14 bases between. Germline loops: CDR1 SGHVS, CDR2 FQNEAQ. This CDR3 reads CASSLLGGGTLFF. Written as DNA, the CDR3 is TGTGCCAGCAGCTTATTAGGTGGGGGGACACTGTTTTTT.

The rearrangement joins TRBV18 to TRBJ2-1, with TRBD2 matching over 7 bases. V lost 3 bases and J lost 7; bases outside the gene matches: 12. The germline gives CDR1 KGHSH, CDR2 LQKENI. The CDR3 has 16 amino acids. CDR3 protein: CASSPGIGTNTNEQFF. CDR3 bases: TGTGCCAGCTCACCGGGAATCGGGACTAATACAAATGAGCAGTTCTTC.

The V and J genes are TRBV9 and TRBJ1-2; the match to TRBD1 covers 7 bases. The germline gives CDR1 SGDLS, CDR2 YYNGEE. The trim removed 4 bases at V and 3 bases at J, leaving 3 bases unmatched. The CDR3 runs 13 residues. The CDR3 DNA follows: TGTGCCAGCAGCTTAACAGGGGACTATGGCTACACCTTC. It encodes CASSLTGDYGYTF.

The rearrangement joins TRBV12-5 to TRBJ1-5; unclear D gene. Germline V gives CDR1 LGHNT, CDR2 FRNRAP. V lost 1 base and J 4 bases, leaving 5 bases between the germline ends. This CDR3 has 13 residues. The CDR3 bases are TGTGCTAGTGGTTTGGAACAGAATCAGCCCCAGCATTTT. Translated, it gives CASGLEQNQPQHF.

The chain is built from TRBV24-1 and TRBJ2-5; TRBD1 agrees at 11 bases. V lost 3 bases and J lost 4; bases outside the gene matches: 3. The CDR3 is 15 residues long. The germline V gene has CDR1 KGHDR and CDR2 SFDVKD. The CDR3 region has the DNA TGTGCCACCAGTGATCGGACAGGGGGCAGAGAGACCCAGTACTTC. Translation: CATSDRTGGRETQYF.

V usage is TRBV6-2 or TRBV6-3 and J usage is TRBJ1-1; D is possibly TRBD1 (6 bases). Per the germline V gene, CDR1 is MNHEY and CDR2 is SVGEGT. CDR3 size: 15 residues. Trimming stripped 0 bases from V and 5 bases from J, with 13 bases between. The CDR3 nucleotides read TGTGCCAGCAGTTACTCTGAACAGGGAAAAACTGAAGCTTTCTTT. Translating gives CASSYSEQGKTEAFF.

The rearrangement joins TRBV6-2 or TRBV6-3 to TRBJ2-4, with unresolved D. Trimming shortened V by 0 bases and J by 0 bases, and 9 bases separated the two germline ends. CDR1 and CDR2 (germline): MNHEY, SVGEGT. The length of the CDR3 is 16 residues. As DNA, the CDR3 is TGTGCCAGCAGTTACTCGTTAGGAGAAGCCAAAAACATTCAGTACTTC. Encoded protein: CASSYSLGEAKNIQYF.

This clone was observed a single time. V gene TRBV24-1 combines with J gene TRBJ2-2; D is unresolved. This CDR3 has 12 amino acids. The germline V gene encodes CDR1 KGHDR and CDR2 SFDVKD. Trimming took 5 bases from V and 2 from J, leaving 2 bases between them. The CDR3 coding sequence is TGTGCCACCAGTGTAAACACCGGGGAGCTGTTTTTT. It translates to CATSVNTGELFF.

V is TRBV5-1 and J is TRBJ2-2, with 9 bases that match TRBD2. CDR1 SGHRS and CDR2 YFSETQ come from the germline V gene. Trimming removed 4 bases from V and 2 bases from J; junction bases left unmatched: 12. This CDR3 is 18 amino acids long. In DNA, the CDR3 is TGCGCCAGCAGCCCTATAGTCCTAGCGGGGTCTAACACCGGGGAGCTGTTTTTT. As protein: CASSPIVLAGSNTGELFF.

The rearrangement links TRBV5-6 to TRBJ1-2; the match to TRBD1 covers 9 bases. The germline V gene encodes CDR1 SGHDT and CDR2 YYEEEE. The length of the CDR3 is 16 residues. After removal of 5 bases from V and 8 bases from J, the junction contained 16 bases not matched to a gene. Here the CDR3 reads CASRVVASDRGGGYTF. In DNA, the CDR3 is TGTGCCAGCAGAGTAGTCGCCTCGGACAGGGGTGGCGGCTACACCTTC.

The V and J genes are TRBV6-6 and TRBJ2-7, with D perhaps matching TRBD1 (5 bases). From germline, CDR1 is MNHNY and CDR2 SVGAGI (reference sequence). This CDR3 contains 15 residues. Deletions cut 2 bases from V and 0 bases from J, with 11 bases between. CDR3 coding DNA: TGTGCCAGCAGTTACAGGGGCCCGAGCTCCTACGAGCAGTACGTC. This translates into CASSYRGPSSYEQYV.

The V call is TRBV7-9, the J call TRBJ2-1; D is perhaps TRBD2 (5 bases). There are 14 residues in the CDR3. V was pared by 1 base and J by 5 bases, with 9 bases between. CDR1 and CDR2 (germline): SEHNR, FQNEAQ (reference sequence). For the CDR3, the DNA is TGTGCCAGCAGCTTAGGGTACGGGGACAATGAGCAGTTCTTC. It specifies CASSLGYGDNEQFF.

The rearrangement uses TRBV4-3 and TRBJ1-4, with TRBD1 matching over 8 bases. V shed 0 bases, J shed 8 bases, and the junction held 14 bases outside the gene matches. In germline, CDR1 is LGHNA, CDR2 YSLEER. CDR3 length equals 18 residues. CDR3 nucleotides: TGCGCCAGCAGCCAAGACCTCCCAGGGGGCGGGGTTCACGAAAAACTGTTTTTT. The encoded protein is CASSQDLPGGGVHEKLFF.

V is TRBV12-3 or TRBV12-4 and J is TRBJ2-2; a possible D gene is TRBD2 (5 bases). The CDR3 has 13 amino acids. Trimming took 6 bases from V and 4 from J, leaving 9 bases between them. The CDR3 loop is CASSLAGTGELFF. The CDR3, as DNA: TGTGCCAGCAGCCTAGCTGGCACCGGGGAGCTGTTTTTT.

The chain is built from TRBV7-2 and TRBJ1-6; no clear D gene. The germline gives CDR1 SGHTA, CDR2 FQGNSA. The V end lost 2 bases, the J end lost 9 bases, and 26 bases lay between the germline ends. The CDR3 spans 19 residues. DNA for the CDR3: TGTGCCAGCAGCTTACTGGAGGGAGGATTCAGCCCAGATCGTTCACCCCTCCACTTT. It specifies CASSLLEGGFSPDRSPLHF.

The chain combines TRBV2 with TRBJ2-2; TRBD1 matches 8 bases. The CDR3 has 15 residues. Unmatched junction bases numbered 3, after V lost 6 bases and J lost 0 bases. From germline, CDR1 is SNHLY and CDR2 FYNNEI. CDR3: CASRDRVANTGELFF. Written as DNA, the CDR3 is TGTGCCAGCAGGGACAGGGTCGCGAACACCGGGGAGCTGTTTTTT.

This chain connects TRBV2 to TRBJ2-2; TRBD1 aligns across 10 bases. CDR1 and CDR2 (germline): SNHLY, FYNNEI. Losses at the gene ends were 4 bases for V and 4 bases for J; bases not matched to a gene: 0. The CDR3 is 14 amino acids. The CDR3 reads CASSGQGATGELFF. CDR3 coding DNA: TGTGCCAGCAGTGGACAGGGGGCCACCGGGGAGCTGTTTTTT.

V usage is TRBV7-9 and J usage is TRBJ1-4; 9 nucleotides agree with TRBD1. The CDR3 extends over 16 amino acids. Looked up from germline, CDR1 is SEHNR and CDR2 is FQNEAQ (reference sequence). With V trimmed by 5 bases and J by 4 bases, 8 bases remained unmatched. CDR3 DNA sequence: TGTGCCAGCAGCCTCCGGACAGGGGTCCTTAATGAAAAACTGTTTTTT. Protein sequence: CASSLRTGVLNEKLFF.

This chain connects TRBV11-2 to TRBJ2-5; D perhaps matches TRBD2 (6 bases). With 1 base removed from V and 5 bases from J, the gap between germline ends came to 11 bases. The germline gives CDR1 SGHAT, CDR2 FQNNGV. This CDR3 has 14 residues. Written as DNA, the CDR3 is TGTGCCAGCAGCTTAGGGGGGACTGGGGAGACCCAGTACTTC. It yields the protein CASSLGGTGETQYF.